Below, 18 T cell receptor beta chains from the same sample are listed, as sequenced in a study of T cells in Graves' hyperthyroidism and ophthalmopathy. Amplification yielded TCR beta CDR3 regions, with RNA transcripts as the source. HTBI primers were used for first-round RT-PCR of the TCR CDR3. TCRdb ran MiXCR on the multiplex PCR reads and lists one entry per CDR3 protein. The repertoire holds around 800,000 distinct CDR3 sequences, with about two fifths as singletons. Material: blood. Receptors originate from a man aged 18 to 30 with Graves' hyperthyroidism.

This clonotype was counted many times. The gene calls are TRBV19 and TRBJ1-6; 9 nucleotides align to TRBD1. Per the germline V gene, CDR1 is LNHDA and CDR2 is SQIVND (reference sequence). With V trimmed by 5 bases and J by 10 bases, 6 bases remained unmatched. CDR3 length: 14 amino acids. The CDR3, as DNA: TGTGCCAGTAGTTCCGGGACAGGGCAATCACCCCTCCACTTT. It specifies CASSSGTGQSPLHF.

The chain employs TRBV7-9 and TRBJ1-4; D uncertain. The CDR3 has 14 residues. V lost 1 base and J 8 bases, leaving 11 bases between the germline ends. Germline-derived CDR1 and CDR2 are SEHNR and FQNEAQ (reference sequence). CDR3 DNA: TGTGCCAGCAGCTTAGAGCTTGACCCGGAAAAACTGTTTTTT. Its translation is CASSLELDPEKLFF. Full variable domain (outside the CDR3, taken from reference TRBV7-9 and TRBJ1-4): DTGVSQNPRHKITKRGQNVTFRCDPISEHNRLYWYRQTLGQGPEFLTYFQNEAQLEKSRLLSDRFSAERPKGSFSTLEIQRTEQGDSAMYLCASSLELDPEKLFFGSGTQLSVL.

DNA of the CDR3: TGCAGCTTGACGGGTGGCGAGCAGTACTTC. Its protein product is CSLTGGEQYF. V and J are TRBV29-1 and TRBJ2-7; D unresolved. Germline-derived CDR1 and CDR2 are SQVTM and ANQGSEA. This CDR3 spans 10 amino acids. V dropped 8 bases and J dropped 6 bases, with 11 bases sitting between them.

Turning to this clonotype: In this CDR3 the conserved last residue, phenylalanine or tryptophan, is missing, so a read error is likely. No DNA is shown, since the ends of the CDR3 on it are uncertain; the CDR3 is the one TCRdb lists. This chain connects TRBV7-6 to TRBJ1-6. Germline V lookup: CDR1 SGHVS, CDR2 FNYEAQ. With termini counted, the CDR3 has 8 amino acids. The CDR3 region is CASSLATS.

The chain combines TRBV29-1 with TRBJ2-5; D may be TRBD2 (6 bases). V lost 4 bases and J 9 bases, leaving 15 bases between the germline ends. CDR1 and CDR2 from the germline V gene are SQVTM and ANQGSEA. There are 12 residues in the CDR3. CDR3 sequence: CSVGGVNQPQYF. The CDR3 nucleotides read TGCAGCGTTGGGGGGGTGAATCAGCCCCAGTACTTC.

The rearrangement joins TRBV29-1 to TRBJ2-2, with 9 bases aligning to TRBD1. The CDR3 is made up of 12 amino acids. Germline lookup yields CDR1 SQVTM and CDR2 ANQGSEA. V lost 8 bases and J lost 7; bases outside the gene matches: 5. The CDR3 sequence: CSSGTGIGELFF. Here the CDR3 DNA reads TGCAGCTCCGGGACAGGGATCGGGGAGCTGTTTTTT.

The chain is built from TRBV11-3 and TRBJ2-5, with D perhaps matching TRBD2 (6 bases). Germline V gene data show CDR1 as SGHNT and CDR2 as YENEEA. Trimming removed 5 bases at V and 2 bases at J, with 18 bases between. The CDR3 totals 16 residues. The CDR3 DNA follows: TGTGCCAGCAGCACCCGGGAGATCTTTCGACAAGAGACCCAGTACTTC. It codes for CASSTREIFRQETQYF.

The CDR3 region is CASSYEYRGLYEQYF. CDR3 coding DNA: TGTGCCAGCAGTTACGAGTACAGGGGGCTCTACGAGCAGTACTTC. The V and J genes are TRBV6-5 and TRBJ2-7; TRBD1 agrees at 9 bases. Trimming removed 2 bases from V and 3 bases from J; junction bases left unmatched: 5. Germline loops: CDR1 MNHEY, CDR2 SVGAGI. The CDR3 totals 15 residues.

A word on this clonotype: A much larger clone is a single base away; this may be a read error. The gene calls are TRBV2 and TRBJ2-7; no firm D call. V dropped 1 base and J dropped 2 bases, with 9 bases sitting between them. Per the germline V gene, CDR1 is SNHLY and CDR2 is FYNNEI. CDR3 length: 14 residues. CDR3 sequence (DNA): TGTGCCAGCAGTGAAGTGGTCGGTCCCTACGAGCAGTACTTC. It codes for CASSEVVGPYEQYF.

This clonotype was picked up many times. The CDR3 reads CASSREGGGQPQHF. In DNA form, the CDR3 reads TGTGCCAGCAGCCGAGAAGGGGGCGGACAGCCCCAGCATTTT. The chain joins TRBV7-9 to TRBJ1-5; 7 bases are a match to TRBD1. Germline lookup yields CDR1 SEHNR and CDR2 FQNEAQ (reference sequence). The trim removed 5 bases at V and 7 bases at J, leaving 8 bases unmatched. The CDR3 contains 14 residues.

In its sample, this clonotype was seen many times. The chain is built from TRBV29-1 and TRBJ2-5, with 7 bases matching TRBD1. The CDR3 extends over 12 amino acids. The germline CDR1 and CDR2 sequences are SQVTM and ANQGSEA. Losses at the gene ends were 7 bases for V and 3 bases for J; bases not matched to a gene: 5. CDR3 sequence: CSGGQTKETQYF. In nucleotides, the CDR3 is TGCAGCGGGGGACAGACCAAAGAGACCCAGTACTTC.

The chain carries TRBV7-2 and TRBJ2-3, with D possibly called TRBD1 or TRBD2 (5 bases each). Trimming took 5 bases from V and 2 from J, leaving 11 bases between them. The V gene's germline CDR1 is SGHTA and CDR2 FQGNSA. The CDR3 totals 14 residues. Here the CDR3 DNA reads TGTGCCAGCAGCCGGGACGGCTTCACAGATACGCAGTATTTT. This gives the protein CASSRDGFTDTQYF. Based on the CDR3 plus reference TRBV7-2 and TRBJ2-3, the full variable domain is GAGVSQSPSNKVTEKGKDVELRCDPISGHTALYWYRQSLGQGLEFLIYFQGNSAPDKSGLPSDRFSAERTGGSVSTLTIQRTQQEDSAVYLCASSRDGFTDTQYFGPGTRLTVL.

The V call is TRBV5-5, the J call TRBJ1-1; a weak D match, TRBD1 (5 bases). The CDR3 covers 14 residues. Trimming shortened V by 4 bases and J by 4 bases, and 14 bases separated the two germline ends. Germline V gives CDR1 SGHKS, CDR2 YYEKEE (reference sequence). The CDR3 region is CASSPPGHGTEAFF. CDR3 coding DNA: TGTGCCAGCAGCCCCCCAGGGCACGGCACTGAAGCTTTCTTT.

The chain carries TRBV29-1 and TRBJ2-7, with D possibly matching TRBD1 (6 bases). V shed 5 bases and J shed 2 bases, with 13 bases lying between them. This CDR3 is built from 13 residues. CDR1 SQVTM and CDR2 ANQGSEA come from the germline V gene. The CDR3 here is CSVLPGTPYEQYF. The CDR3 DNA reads TGCAGCGTTCTTCCCGGGACACCCTACGAGCAGTACTTC.

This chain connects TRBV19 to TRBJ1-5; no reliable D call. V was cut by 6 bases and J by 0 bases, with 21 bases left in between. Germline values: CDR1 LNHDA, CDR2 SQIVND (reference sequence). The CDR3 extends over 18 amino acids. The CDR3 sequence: CASRVSGSRLYSNQPQHF. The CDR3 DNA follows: TGTGCCAGTAGAGTCTCCGGGTCCCGTCTATATAGCAATCAGCCCCAGCATTTT.

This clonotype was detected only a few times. CDR3 coding DNA: TGTGCCAGCATCCTAAACACTGAAGCTTTCTTT. Residues: CASILNTEAFF. The chain uses TRBV12-3 or TRBV12-4 and TRBJ1-1; D is ambiguous. The CDR3 consists of 11 residues. V shed 7 bases and J shed 2 bases, with 5 bases lying between them.

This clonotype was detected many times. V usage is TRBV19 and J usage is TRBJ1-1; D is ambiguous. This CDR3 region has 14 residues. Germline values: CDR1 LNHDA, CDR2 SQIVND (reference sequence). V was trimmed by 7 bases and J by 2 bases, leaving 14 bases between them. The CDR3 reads CASKKSGSNTEAFF. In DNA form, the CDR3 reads TGTGCCAGTAAAAAGAGTGGAAGCAACACTGAAGCTTTCTTT.

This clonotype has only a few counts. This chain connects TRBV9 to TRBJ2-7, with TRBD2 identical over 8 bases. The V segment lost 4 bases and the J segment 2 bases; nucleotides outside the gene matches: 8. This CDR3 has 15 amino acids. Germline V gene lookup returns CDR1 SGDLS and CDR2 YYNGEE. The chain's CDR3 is CASSPSAGATYEQYF. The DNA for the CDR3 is TGTGCCAGCAGCCCATCAGCGGGAGCAACCTACGAGCAGTACTTC.